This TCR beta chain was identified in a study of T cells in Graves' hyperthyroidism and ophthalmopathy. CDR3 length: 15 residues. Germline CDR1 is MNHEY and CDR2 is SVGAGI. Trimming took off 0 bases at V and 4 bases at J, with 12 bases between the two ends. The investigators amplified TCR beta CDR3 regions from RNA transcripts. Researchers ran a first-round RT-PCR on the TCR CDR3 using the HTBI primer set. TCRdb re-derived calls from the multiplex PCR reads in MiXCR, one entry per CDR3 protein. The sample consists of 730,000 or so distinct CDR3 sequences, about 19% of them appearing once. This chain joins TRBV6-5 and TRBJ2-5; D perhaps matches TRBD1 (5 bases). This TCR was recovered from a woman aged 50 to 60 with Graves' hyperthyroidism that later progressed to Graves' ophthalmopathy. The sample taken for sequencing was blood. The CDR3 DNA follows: TGTGCCAGCAGTTACTCGATGGGTGGGGCAGAGACCCAGTACTTC. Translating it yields CASSYSMGGAETQYF.